Following are 26 T cell receptor beta chains from one sample sequenced in a study of blood T cell repertoires in COVID-19. The data were produced by immunoSEQ multiplex PCR, yet TCRdb's version contains in-frame clones alone and is incomplete. The sample lists 250,000 to 300,000 clones, 86% seen once, with approximately 12% in the top ten. The material sequenced was peripheral blood. These receptor sequences come from a woman aged 30 to 39 with COVID-19, enrolled during active disease.

CDR3: CASFAEDSNQPQHF. CDR3 DNA sequence: TGTGCCAGCTTCGCGGAGGATAGCAATCAGCCCCAGCATTTT. The chain couples TRBV21-1 to TRBJ1-5. TRBV21-1 is a documented pseudogene. The CDR3 contains 14 residues.

This chain joins TRBV10-3 and TRBJ2-3; 7 bases are shared with TRBD2. The CDR3 is made up of 15 amino acids. V trimming: 8 bases; J trimming: 6 bases; junction bases outside the gene matches: 14. Per germline, CDR1 ENHRY and CDR2 SYGVKD. The chain's CDR3 is CAISGRGLGKDTQYF. Here the CDR3 DNA reads TGTGCCATCTCAGGGAGGGGTTTAGGGAAGGATACGCAGTATTTT.

The V call is TRBV15, the J call TRBJ2-7, with D perhaps TRBD2 (5 bases). The CDR3 is made up of 13 amino acids. Germline V gives CDR1 LNHNV, CDR2 YYDKDF (reference sequence). V was pared by 4 bases and J by 6 bases, with 13 bases between. The CDR3 DNA is TGTGCCACCAGCATGCAGCCGGACTTCGAGCAGTACTTC. It translates to CATSMQPDFEQYF.

The CDR3: CASSPPSGETQYF. The CDR3 DNA reads TGTGCCAGCAGCCCCCCTAGTGGGGAGACCCAGTACTTC. The chain links TRBV7-9 to TRBJ2-5; no clear D gene. Germline-derived CDR1 and CDR2 are SEHNR and FQNEAQ (reference sequence). V was pared by 5 bases and J by 5 bases, with 12 bases between. This CDR3 region has 13 residues. The whole variable domain, filled in from reference TRBV7-9 and TRBJ2-5, reads DTGVSQNPRHKITKRGQNVTFRCDPISEHNRLYWYRQTLGQGPEFLTYFQNEAQLEKSRLLSDRFSAERPKGSFSTLEIQRTEQGDSAMYLCASSPPSGETQYFGPGTRLLVL.

The chain couples TRBV27 to TRBJ2-4; perhaps TRBD1 as D (7 bases). Trimming left V 5 bases short and J 6 bases short, with 14 bases between. This CDR3 comprises 14 residues. The germline V gene encodes CDR1 MNHEY and CDR2 SMNVEV (reference sequence). CDR3 nucleotide sequence: TGTGCCAGCAGTCGCAGGGGGGTGGGAAACATTCAGTACTTC. Amino acid sequence: CASSRRGVGNIQYF.

V and J are TRBV6-7 and TRBJ1-5; D is undetermined. TRBV6-7 belongs to the ORF category, with a function that is uncertain. Trimming left V 7 bases short and J 2 bases short, with 15 bases between. This CDR3 comprises 15 residues. CDR3 sequence: CASTPSGFRNQPQHF. The CDR3 coding sequence is TGTGCCAGCACTCCCTCGGGGTTTCGCAATCAGCCCCAGCATTTT.

The gene calls are TRBV11-2 and TRBJ2-2, with D uncertain. Germline V CDR1 and CDR2: SGHAT, FQNNGV. There are 10 residues in the CDR3. Trimming shortened V by 6 bases and J by 7 bases, and 3 bases separated the two germline ends. CDR3 region: CASSYGELFF. The CDR3 nucleotides are TGTGCCAGCAGTTACGGGGAGCTGTTTTTT.

This clone has a single count. The chain joins TRBV5-1 to TRBJ2-3; 12 bases fit TRBD2. The CDR3 sequence is 17 residues long. Germline CDR1 is SGHRS and CDR2 is YFSETQ. Losses at the gene ends were 3 bases for V and 5 bases for J; bases not matched to a gene: 10. Written as DNA, the CDR3 is TGCGCCAGCAGCTCTCTACTAGCGGGGGGCCAGGGAGATACGCAGTATTTT. Amino acids: CASSSLLAGGQGDTQYF. The complete variable domain, with remaining parts taken from reference TRBV5-1 and TRBJ2-3, reads KAGVTQTPRYLIKTRGQQVTLSCSPISGHRSVSWYQQTPGQGLQFLFEYFSETQRNKGNFPGRFSGRQFSNSRSEMNVSTLELGDSALYLCASSSLLAGGQGDTQYFGPGTRLTVL.

The chain recombines TRBV19 with TRBJ2-7; D is perhaps TRBD2 (5 bases). Per the germline V gene, CDR1 is LNHDA and CDR2 is SQIVND (reference sequence). With 3 bases removed from V and 6 bases from J, the gap between germline ends came to 12 bases. This CDR3 contains 13 residues. DNA of the CDR3: TGTGCCAGTAGTATTATGGTTGGGAGCGAGCAGTACTTC. Protein: CASSIMVGSEQYF.

This chain joins TRBV9 and TRBJ1-1; D is perhaps TRBD1 (5 bases). CDR1 and CDR2 (germline): SGDLS, YYNGEE. V lost 5 bases, J lost 5 bases, and 13 bases lay in between. This CDR3 has 13 amino acids. The CDR3 region has the DNA TGTGCCAGCAGTTCAACCGGGGGGACTGAAGCTTTCTTT. It encodes CASSSTGGTEAFF.

This clone was detected only a few times. J is TRBJ2-3 and V is TRBV28, with unresolved D. Germline loops: CDR1 MDHEN, CDR2 SYDVKM. The V end was cut by 1 base, the J end by 4 bases, with 9 bases between. This CDR3 contains 14 residues. For the CDR3, the DNA is TGTGCCAGCAGTTTATCCGGCAGGCCAGATACGCAGTATTTT. The encoded protein is CASSLSGRPDTQYF.

J is TRBJ2-3 and V is TRBV11-2; 9 positions agree with TRBD2. Germline V lookup: CDR1 SGHAT, CDR2 FQNNGV. The CDR3 consists of 16 residues. Trimming took 6 bases from V and 2 from J; bases not matched to a gene: 9. CDR3 amino acids: CASRNPSGDTTDTQYF. CDR3 in DNA: TGTGCCAGCAGGAATCCTAGCGGGGATACCACAGATACGCAGTATTTT.

The chain has TRBV11-3 and TRBJ2-7, with 9 bases matching TRBD2. This CDR3 has 15 residues. Looked up from germline, CDR1 is SGHNT and CDR2 is YENEEA. V was clipped by 1 base and J by 2 bases; unmatched bases: 3. This CDR3 is CASSLGGGAAYEQYF. DNA of the CDR3: TGTGCCAGCAGCTTAGGCGGGGGGGCCGCCTACGAGCAGTACTTC.

The chain joins TRBV2 to TRBJ2-2; D unclear. The germline V gene encodes CDR1 SNHLY and CDR2 FYNNEI. V was cut by 7 bases and J by 7 bases, with 10 bases left in between. The CDR3 loop spans 12 amino acids. The CDR3 protein is CASNDIGGELFF. Here the CDR3 DNA reads TGTGCCAGCAACGATATCGGCGGGGAGCTGTTTTTT.

This sequence joins TRBV28 and TRBJ2-1, with 9 bases that match TRBD2. The CDR3 has 15 amino acids. The V gene's germline CDR1 is MDHEN and CDR2 SYDVKM. V was pared by 1 base and J by 13 bases, with 11 bases of the junction left unmatched. The CDR3 DNA sequence: TGTGCCAGCAGTTTATCTCGTAGCGGGGGTCGACCTCAGTTCTTC. This encodes CASSLSRSGGRPQFF.

The gene calls are TRBV6-5 and TRBJ1-5; D uncertain. Between the trimmed V and J ends, which lost 2 bases and 4 bases, there was a span of 6 bases. Germline CDR1 is MNHEY and CDR2 is SVGAGI. The CDR3 spans 13 residues. The CDR3 DNA sequence: TGTGCCAGCAGTTACCTCCCGAATCAGCCCCAGCATTTT. This gives the protein CASSYLPNQPQHF.

V gene TRBV29-1 combines with J gene TRBJ1-5; D is ambiguous. The CDR3 totals 12 residues. With 7 bases removed from V and 4 bases from J, the gap between germline ends came to 11 bases. Germline CDR1 is SQVTM and CDR2 is ANQGSEA. Here the CDR3 reads CSGLFSNQPQHF. In DNA form, the CDR3 reads TGCAGCGGGCTTTTCTCTAATCAGCCCCAGCATTTT.

The CDR3 nucleotides are TGCGCCAGCAGCCAACAAATCGGGACAGGGCGTTTCGCCCGGCGCTCTTCACCCCTCCACTTT. It encodes CASSQQIGTGRFARRSSPLHF. The chain recombines TRBV4-1 with TRBJ1-6, with 9 bases lining up with TRBD1. J lost 9 bases, V lost 2 bases, and 23 bases had no gene match. From germline, CDR1 is MGHRA and CDR2 YSYEKL. The CDR3 has 21 amino acids.

The CDR3 here is CASSYAGGEFPPEQFF. The CDR3 bases are TGTGCCAGCAGTTACGCAGGAGGCGAATTCCCCCCCGAGCAGTTCTTC. The rearrangement uses TRBV6-6 and TRBJ2-1; D perhaps matches TRBD2 (5 bases). Germline V gene data show CDR1 as MNHNY and CDR2 as SVGAGI (reference sequence). The CDR3 sequence is 16 residues long. V shed 2 bases and J shed 10 bases, with 21 bases lying between them.

V usage is TRBV2 and J usage is TRBJ2-1, with 11 bases aligning to TRBD2. The length of the CDR3 is 18 residues. The J segment lost 2 bases and the V segment lost 6 bases, leaving 12 bases of the junction unmatched. Germline V lookup: CDR1 SNHLY, CDR2 FYNNEI. The CDR3 coding sequence is TGTGCCAGCAGCTTGACTAGCGGGGCTCCAAGGGCCTACAATGAGCAGTTCTTC. Amino acid sequence: CASSLTSGAPRAYNEQFF.

J is TRBJ1-1 and V is TRBV10-3; 9 positions agree with TRBD1. The germline V gene has CDR1 ENHRY and CDR2 SYGVKD. This CDR3 comprises 13 residues. The ends lost 10 bases at V and 7 bases at J; junction bases unmatched: 10. The CDR3 DNA is TGTGCCACCCGGCGGACAGGGGCCGATGAAGCTTTCTTT. Translating it yields CATRRTGADEAFF.

The V gene is TRBV2, the J gene TRBJ2-5; 7 nucleotides agree with TRBD1. There are 14 residues in the CDR3. Germline V gives CDR1 SNHLY, CDR2 FYNNEI. Trimming at V came to 9 bases and at J to 2 bases, leaving 9 bases not matched to a gene. The CDR3 protein is CASNTGQAQETQYF. DNA for the CDR3: TGTGCCAGTAATACCGGACAGGCTCAAGAGACCCAGTACTTC.

This clone was observed once. This chain connects TRBV5-1 to TRBJ2-1; 9 nucleotides align to TRBD2. Germline-derived CDR1 and CDR2 are SGHRS and YFSETQ. The V segment lost 5 bases and the J segment 0 bases; nucleotides outside the gene matches: 6. This CDR3 contains 16 residues. CDR3 sequence reads: CASSQTLAGSYNEQFF. CDR3 nucleotides: TGCGCCAGCAGTCAAACACTAGCGGGCTCCTACAATGAGCAGTTCTTC.

The chain recombines TRBV18 with TRBJ2-3; TRBD2 agrees at 13 bases. The CDR3 is 17 amino acids. Trimming cost V 4 bases and J 4 bases; bases outside gene matches: 8. Germline CDR1 reads KGHSH; CDR2 reads LQKENI. The CDR3 DNA reads TGTGCCAGCTCACAAACCGGACTAGCGGGGGCCCCAGATACGCAGTATTTT. Residues: CASSQTGLAGAPDTQYF.

This chain connects TRBV5-4 to TRBJ1-4, with TRBD1 matching over 7 bases. The germline V gene encodes CDR1 SGHNT and CDR2 YYREEE (reference sequence). Trimming at V came to 3 bases and at J to 4 bases, leaving 9 bases not matched to a gene. The CDR3 runs to 16 residues. The chain's CDR3 is CASSSNGQAINEKLFF. The CDR3 DNA follows: TGTGCCAGCAGCTCGAACGGACAGGCGATTAATGAAAAACTGTTTTTT.

J is TRBJ1-2 and V is TRBV19, with 10 positions matching TRBD1. In germline, CDR1 is LNHDA, CDR2 SQIVND (reference sequence). With V trimmed by 7 bases and J by 7 bases, 6 bases remained unmatched. This CDR3 spans 13 amino acids. The CDR3 spells CASTLGQGTGYTF. The CDR3 region has the DNA TGTGCCAGTACCCTGGGACAGGGGACTGGCTACACCTTC.